This TCR beta chain was recorded in a study of STAT5B mutations in CD4+ large granular lymphocyte leukemia. Authors' methods: The detection floor for productive clonotype frequency was 2.59 x 10-5. TCRdb keeps only in-frame clones here, not all; method: immunoSEQ multiplex PCR. The V and J calls and clone size are taken from that table; D and trimming were inferred from the DNA. The data show tens of thousands of clones, 80% to 90% seen once. Deletions cut 7 bases from V and 7 bases from J, with 23 bases between. The CDR3 sequence is 16 residues long. Germline V gene lookup returns CDR1 MDHEN and CDR2 SYDVKM.

Input material: CD4+ T cells from blood buffy coats. This clonotype was obtained from a human donor in good health. V and J are TRBV28 and TRBJ2-1; maybe TRBD2 (6 bases). The CDR3 loop is CASTRLAPQLGNEQFF. CDR3 nucleotides: TGTGCCAGCACTAGGCTAGCGCCTCAATTAGGGAATGAGCAGTTCTTC. Drawing the rest from reference TRBV28 and TRBJ2-1, the complete variable domain is DVKVTQSSRYLVKRTGEKVFLECVQDMDHENMFWYRQDPGLGLRLIYFSYDVKMKEKGDIPEGYSVSREKKERFSLILESASTNQTSMYLCASTRLAPQLGNEQFFGPGTRLTVL.